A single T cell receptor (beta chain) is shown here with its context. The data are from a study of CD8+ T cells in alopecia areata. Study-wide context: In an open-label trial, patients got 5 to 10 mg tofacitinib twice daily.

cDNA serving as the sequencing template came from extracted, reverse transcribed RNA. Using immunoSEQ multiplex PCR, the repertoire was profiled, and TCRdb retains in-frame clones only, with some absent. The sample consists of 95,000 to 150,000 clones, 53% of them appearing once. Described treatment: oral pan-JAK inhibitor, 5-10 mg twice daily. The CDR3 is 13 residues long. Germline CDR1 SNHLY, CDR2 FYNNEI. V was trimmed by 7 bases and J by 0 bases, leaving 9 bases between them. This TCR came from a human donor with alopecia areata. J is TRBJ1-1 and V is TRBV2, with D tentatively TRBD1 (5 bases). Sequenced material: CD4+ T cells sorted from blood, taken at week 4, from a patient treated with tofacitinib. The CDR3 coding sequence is TGTGCCAGCAAACAGGATATGAACACTGAAGCTTTCTTT. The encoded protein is CASKQDMNTEAFF.